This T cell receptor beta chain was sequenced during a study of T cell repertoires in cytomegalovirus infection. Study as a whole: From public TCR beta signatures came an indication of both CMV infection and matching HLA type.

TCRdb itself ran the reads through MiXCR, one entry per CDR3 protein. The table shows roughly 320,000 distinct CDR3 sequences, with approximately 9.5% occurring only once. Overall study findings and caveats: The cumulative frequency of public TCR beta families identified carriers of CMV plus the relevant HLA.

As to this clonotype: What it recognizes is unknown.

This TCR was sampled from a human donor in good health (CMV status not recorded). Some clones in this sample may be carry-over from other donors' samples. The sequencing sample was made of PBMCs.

The CDR3 DNA is TGTGCCAGCAGCCGGGCTTCCAGGGCGAGCACTGAAGCTTTCTTT. This translates into CASSRASRASTEAFF. The rearrangement joins TRBV5-6 to TRBJ1-1, with D perhaps matching TRBD1 (5 bases). V lost 4 bases to trimming and J lost 4 bases, with 17 bases between them. This CDR3 comprises 15 residues. The germline gives CDR1 SGHDT, CDR2 YYEEEE. Full variable domain (missing parts from reference TRBV5-6 and TRBJ1-1): DAGVTQSPTHLIKTRGQQVTLRCSPKSGHDTVSWYQQALGQGPQFIFQYYEEEERQRGNFPDRFSGHQFPNYSSELNVNALLLGDSALYLCASSRASRASTEAFFGQGTRLTVV.